Below, one T cell receptor beta chain is given with its context. TCRdb keeps only in-frame clones here, not all; method: immunoSEQ multiplex PCR. The sample holds tens of thousands of clones, about 86% seen once. The sample is drawn from a study of OX40 agonist ivuxolimab in advanced cancers. Study as a whole: Three dose-escalation patients had partial responses: one with hepatocellular carcinoma and two with cutaneous melanoma.

This CDR3 region has 16 residues. Germline V gene lookup returns CDR1 SGHDT and CDR2 YYEEEE. V dropped 6 bases and J dropped 2 bases, with 21 bases sitting between them. The TCR originated in an adult with an advanced solid tumor such as melanoma, head and neck, liver or kidney cancer. The chain links TRBV5-6 to TRBJ2-7; D might be TRBD1 or TRBD2, each matching 5 bases. Specimen: CD4+ or CD8+ T cells sorted from blood, collected in a trial of the OX40 agonist ivuxolimab. The CDR3 nucleotides read TGTGCCAGCACCCTACTTGAGAGGGGAGAAACCTACGAGCAGTACTTC. Protein: CASTLLERGETYEQYF. Together with reference TRBV5-6 and TRBJ2-7, the CDR3 gives the full variable domain: DAGVTQSPTHLIKTRGQQVTLRCSPKSGHDTVSWYQQALGQGPQFIFQYYEEEERQRGNFPDRFSGHQFPNYSSELNVNALLLGDSALYLCASTLLERGETYEQYFGPGTRLTVT.